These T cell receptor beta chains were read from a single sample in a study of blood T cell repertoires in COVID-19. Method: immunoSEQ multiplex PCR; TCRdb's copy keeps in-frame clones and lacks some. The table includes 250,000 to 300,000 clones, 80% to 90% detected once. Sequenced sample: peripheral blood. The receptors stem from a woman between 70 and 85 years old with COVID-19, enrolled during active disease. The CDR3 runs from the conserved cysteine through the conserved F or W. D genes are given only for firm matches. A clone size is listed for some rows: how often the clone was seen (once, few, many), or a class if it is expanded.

CDR3aa: CASSFPGLAVYEQYF; CDR3nt: TGTGCCAGCAGTTTCCCGGGACTAGCGGTATACGAGCAGTACTTC; j_gene: TRBJ2-7; d_gene: TRBD2; v_gene: TRBV28; abundance: once
CDR3aa: CASSSLAPDTQYF; CDR3nt: TGTGCCAGCAGCTCATTAGCACCGGATACGCAGTATTTT; j_gene: TRBJ2-3; d_gene: -; v_gene: TRBV9; abundance: once
CDR3aa: CSVEHQGENYGYTF; CDR3nt: TGCAGCGTTGAACACCAGGGCGAGAACTATGGCTACACCTTC; j_gene: TRBJ1-2; d_gene: -; v_gene: TRBV29-1; abundance: few
CDR3aa: CASSFRGRRGYTF; CDR3nt: TGTGCCAGCAGTTTCAGGGGGCGGCGGGGCTACACCTTC; j_gene: TRBJ1-2; d_gene: TRBD1; v_gene: TRBV28; abundance: -
CDR3aa: CASSLARADTQYF; CDR3nt: TGTGCCAGCAGCTTGGCGCGGGCAGATACGCAGTATTTT; j_gene: TRBJ2-3; d_gene: -; v_gene: TRBV7-2; abundance: -
CDR3aa: CSVDTGGVGEKLFF; CDR3nt: TGCAGCGTTGATACTGGCGGGGTTGGGGAAAAACTGTTTTTT; j_gene: TRBJ1-4; d_gene: -; v_gene: TRBV29-1; abundance: -
CDR3aa: CASSRETGANVLTF; CDR3nt: TGTGCCAGCAGCAGGGAAACTGGGGCCAACGTCCTGACTTTC; j_gene: TRBJ2-6; d_gene: -; v_gene: TRBV2; abundance: -
CDR3aa: CASSSDRVSTEAFF; CDR3nt: TGTGCCAGCAGCTCCGACAGGGTTTCCACTGAAGCTTTCTTT; j_gene: TRBJ1-1; d_gene: TRBD1; v_gene: TRBV11-1; abundance: -
CDR3aa: CASSLARSTDTQYF; CDR3nt: TGTGCCAGCAGCTTAGCTCGGTCCACAGATACGCAGTATTTT; j_gene: TRBJ2-3; d_gene: -; v_gene: TRBV11-3; abundance: -
CDR3aa: CASSRGQGRTEAFF; CDR3nt: TGTGCCAGCAGCCGCGGACAGGGGAGGACTGAAGCTTTCTTT; j_gene: TRBJ1-1; d_gene: TRBD1; v_gene: TRBV5-6; abundance: -
CDR3aa: CASSGDRSNYGYTF; CDR3nt: TGCGCCAGCAGTGGGGACAGAAGTAACTATGGCTACACCTTC; j_gene: TRBJ1-2; d_gene: TRBD1; v_gene: TRBV10-1; abundance: -
CDR3aa: CASSQVTGGAFGANVLTF; CDR3nt: TGTGCCAGCAGCCAGGTGACAGGGGGGGCATTTGGGGCCAACGTCCTGACTTTC; j_gene: TRBJ2-6; d_gene: TRBD1; v_gene: TRBV4-2; abundance: -
CDR3aa: CAISAGTSGRAETQYF; CDR3nt: TGTGCCATCAGCGCCGGGACTAGCGGGCGGGCGGAGACCCAGTACTTC; j_gene: TRBJ2-5; d_gene: TRBD2; v_gene: TRBV10-3; abundance: -
CDR3aa: CATSVGTSGTLSNEQFF; CDR3nt: TGTGCCACCAGTGTAGGGACTAGCGGGACCCTCTCGAATGAGCAGTTCTTC; j_gene: TRBJ2-1; d_gene: TRBD2; v_gene: TRBV24-1; abundance: -
CDR3aa: CASSRTLTDTQYF; CDR3nt: TGTGCCAGCAGCCGAACTCTTACAGATACGCAGTATTTT; j_gene: TRBJ2-3; d_gene: -; v_gene: TRBV6-6; abundance: -
CDR3aa: CASSTNSDTQYF; CDR3nt: TGTGCCAGTAGTACTAACTCAGATACGCAGTATTTT; j_gene: TRBJ2-3; d_gene: -; v_gene: TRBV19; abundance: -
CDR3aa: CASSPGTSGRRTGELFF; CDR3nt: TGTGCCAGCAGCCCTGGGACTAGCGGGAGACGCACCGGGGAGCTGTTTTTT; j_gene: TRBJ2-2; d_gene: TRBD2; v_gene: TRBV4-2; abundance: -
CDR3aa: CASQPGAYEQYF; CDR3nt: TGCGCCAGCCAGCCCGGGGCCTACGAGCAGTACTTC; j_gene: TRBJ2-7; d_gene: -; v_gene: TRBV10-1; abundance: -
CDR3aa: CASSFDGTGNEQYF; CDR3nt: TGTGCCAGCAGCTTCGACGGGACAGGGAACGAGCAGTACTTC; j_gene: TRBJ2-7; d_gene: TRBD1; v_gene: TRBV7-8; abundance: once
CDR3aa: CASSRQGPNEKLFF; CDR3nt: TGTGCCAGCAGTCGACAGGGGCCCAATGAAAAACTGTTTTTT; j_gene: TRBJ1-4; d_gene: TRBD1; v_gene: TRBV27; abundance: -
CDR3aa: CASRRDQETQYF; CDR3nt: TGTGCCAGCCGGCGGGACCAAGAGACCCAGTACTTC; j_gene: TRBJ2-5; d_gene: -; v_gene: TRBV6-6; abundance: -
CDR3aa: CASSLSGTGSNEQYF; CDR3nt: TGTGCCAGCTCACTATCCGGGACAGGATCTAACGAGCAGTACTTC; j_gene: TRBJ2-7; d_gene: TRBD1; v_gene: TRBV18; abundance: -